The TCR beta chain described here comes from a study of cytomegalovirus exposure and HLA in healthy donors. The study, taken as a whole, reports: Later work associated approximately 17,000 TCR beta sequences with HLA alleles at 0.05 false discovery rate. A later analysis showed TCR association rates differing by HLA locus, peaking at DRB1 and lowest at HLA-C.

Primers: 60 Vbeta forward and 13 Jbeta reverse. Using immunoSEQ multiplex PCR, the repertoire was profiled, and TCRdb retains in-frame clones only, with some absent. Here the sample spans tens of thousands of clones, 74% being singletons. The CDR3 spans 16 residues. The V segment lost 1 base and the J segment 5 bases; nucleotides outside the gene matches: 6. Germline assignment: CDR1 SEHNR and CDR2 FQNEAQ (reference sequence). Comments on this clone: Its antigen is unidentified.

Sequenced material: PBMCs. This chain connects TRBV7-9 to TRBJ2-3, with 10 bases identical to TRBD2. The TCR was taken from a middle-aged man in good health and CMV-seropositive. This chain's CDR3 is CASSLGASGGVDTQYF. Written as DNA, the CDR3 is TGTGCCAGCAGCTTAGGCGCTAGCGGGGGAGTAGATACGCAGTATTTT.